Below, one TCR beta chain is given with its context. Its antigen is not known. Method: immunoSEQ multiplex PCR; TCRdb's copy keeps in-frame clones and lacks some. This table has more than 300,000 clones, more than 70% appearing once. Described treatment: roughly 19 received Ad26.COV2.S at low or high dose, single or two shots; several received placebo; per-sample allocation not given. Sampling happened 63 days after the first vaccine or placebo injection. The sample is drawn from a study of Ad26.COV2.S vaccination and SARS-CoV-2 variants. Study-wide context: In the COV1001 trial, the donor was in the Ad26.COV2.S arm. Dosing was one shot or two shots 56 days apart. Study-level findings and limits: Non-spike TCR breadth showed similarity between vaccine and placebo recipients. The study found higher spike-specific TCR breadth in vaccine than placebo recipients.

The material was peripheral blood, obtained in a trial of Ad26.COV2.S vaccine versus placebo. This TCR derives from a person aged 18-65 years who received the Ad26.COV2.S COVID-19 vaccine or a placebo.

The CDR3 coding sequence is TGTGCCAGCAGCTTGACAGGGGTCGAAGGCTACACCTTC. This gives the protein CASSLTGVEGYTF. The chain links TRBV5-4 to TRBJ1-2; TRBD1 agrees at 7 bases. Trimming cost V 1 base and J 8 bases; bases outside gene matches: 5. Germline lookup yields CDR1 SGHNT and CDR2 YYREEE (reference sequence). The CDR3 runs 13 residues.